The 25 T cell receptor beta chains below come from one sample, sequenced in a study of T cells in Graves' hyperthyroidism and ophthalmopathy. From RNA transcripts, TCR beta CDR3 regions were amplified. With the HTBI primer set, the TCR CDR3 went through a first round of RT-PCR. MiXCR was run by TCRdb on the multiplex PCR reads, yielding one entry per CDR3 protein. The sample carries 150,000 to 200,000 distinct CDR3 sequences, about a sixth recorded once. Sequencing was done on a sample of blood. These receptors came from a woman in her fifties or sixties with Graves' hyperthyroidism.

This clonotype showed up many times. This chain joins TRBV10-3 and TRBJ1-1; no firm D call. The CDR3 is 12 residues long. Germline V gives CDR1 ENHRY, CDR2 SYGVKD. The V end lost 0 bases, the J end lost 4 bases, and 3 bases lay between the germline ends. This CDR3 reads CAISESGTEAFF. The CDR3 DNA follows: TGTGCCATCAGTGAGTCGGGCACTGAAGCTTTCTTT.

There are many counts of this clonotype. The rearrangement joins TRBV10-2 to TRBJ1-2; TRBD1 matches at 7 bases. Germline values: CDR1 WSHSY, CDR2 SAAADI. V shed 0 bases, J shed 7 bases, and the junction held 8 bases outside the gene matches. The CDR3 sequence is 15 residues long. The chain's CDR3 is CASSESQDRRSGYTF. CDR3 DNA: TGCGCCAGCAGTGAGTCCCAGGACAGGCGTAGTGGCTACACCTTC.

This clonotype was picked up a small number of times. Possible read error: a much larger clone is one base away. The chain links TRBV6-1 to TRBJ2-1; TRBD2 matches at 7 bases. CDR3 length: 15 amino acids. CDR1 and CDR2 from the germline V gene are MNHNS and SASEGT. CDR3 loop: CAGSEWLAVGNEQFF. CDR3 nucleotides: TGTGCCGGCAGTGAATGGCTAGCGGTGGGGAATGAGCAGTTCTTC.

In its sample, this clonotype was seen a few times. The chain employs TRBV11-2 and TRBJ2-2; D is unresolved. The V gene's germline CDR1 is SGHAT and CDR2 FQNNGV. The CDR3 contains 18 residues. V was cut by 1 base and J by 0 bases, with 15 bases left in between. The CDR3 nucleotides read TGTGCCAGCAGCTTAGTACTTTTGGGTAGGGCGAACACCGGGGAGCTGTTTTTT. As protein: CASSLVLLGRANTGELFF.

This clonotype was detected many times. The rearrangement uses TRBV6-2 or TRBV6-3 and TRBJ1-5; D not resolved. The CDR3 is made up of 14 amino acids. V was clipped by 0 bases and J by 7 bases, with 10 bases between them. Looked up from germline, CDR1 is MNHEY and CDR2 is SVGEGT. The CDR3 DNA reads TGTGCCAGCAGTTACTCCTCAATCAGGCAGCCCCAGCATTTT. This codes for CASSYSSIRQPQHF.

In this sample, this clonotype turned up a few times. A clone one base away is much larger, so this may be a read error. The chain recombines TRBV6-1 with TRBJ2-3; D might be TRBD2 (7 bases). Between the trimmed V and J ends, which lost 5 bases and 0 bases, there was a span of 12 bases. The germline CDR1 and CDR2 sequences are MNHNS and SASEGT. The CDR3 consists of 15 residues. In DNA, the CDR3 is TGTGCCAGCAGTCGACGGGGGGCTAGCACAGATACGCAGTATTTT. This gives the protein CASSRRGASTDTQYF.

The chain uses TRBV7-8 and TRBJ2-1, with D unclear. The germline V and J ends were trimmed by 2 bases and 5 bases, with 10 bases remaining between them. Per the germline V gene, CDR1 is SGHVS and CDR2 is FQNEAQ. The CDR3 consists of 14 residues. The CDR3 loop is CASSLQQSDNEQFF. In DNA, the CDR3 is TGTGCCAGCAGCTTACAACAGTCGGACAATGAGCAGTTCTTC.

This clonotype was seen more than once but under ten times. The chain couples TRBV7-9 to TRBJ2-1, with 8 bases identical to TRBD2. Germline trimming cut 2 bases from V and 9 bases from J; bases unmatched to any gene: 15. CDR1 and CDR2 from the germline V gene are SEHNR and FQNEAQ (reference sequence). The CDR3 covers 17 residues. CDR3 DNA: TGTGCCAGCAGCTTACCGCTCATCGGGGGGGGATCTTCTGAGCAGTTCTTC. Amino acid sequence: CASSLPLIGGGSSEQFF.

The sample holds many counts of this clonotype. The chain has TRBV7-8 and TRBJ2-7; 9 bases agree with TRBD2. Germline V gene sequence: CDR1 SGHVS, CDR2 FQNEAQ. This CDR3 contains 16 residues. Unmatched junction bases numbered 7, after V lost 1 base and J lost 3 bases. As DNA, the CDR3 is TGTGCCAGCAGCTTAGTGGGTCTAGCGGGGAGCTACGAGCAGTACTTC. The encoded protein is CASSLVGLAGSYEQYF.

The sample holds many counts of this clonotype. The chain has TRBV7-9 and TRBJ2-7; perhaps TRBD2 as D (5 bases). Deletions cut 6 bases from V and 1 base from J, with 13 bases between. The germline V gene has CDR1 SEHNR and CDR2 FQNEAQ (reference sequence). CDR3 length: 14 amino acids. Here the CDR3 DNA reads TGTGCCAGCAGAGCCGGGGTAGATTCCTACGAGCAGTACTTC. It encodes CASRAGVDSYEQYF.

This clonotype was picked up many times. The genes are TRBV9 and TRBJ2-6; the D is unclear. Germline CDR1 reads SGDLS; CDR2 reads YYNGEE. V lost 1 base, J lost 4 bases, and 15 bases lay in between. The CDR3 is 17 amino acids. The CDR3 spells CASSVLPQSVGANVLTF. The CDR3 nucleotides read TGTGCCAGCAGCGTATTGCCACAGAGCGTAGGGGCCAACGTCCTGACTTTC.

This clonotype was counted at least ten times. The gene calls are TRBV7-9 and TRBJ2-7; 9 bases align to TRBD1. Germline V gene lookup returns CDR1 SEHNR and CDR2 FQNEAQ (reference sequence). V lost 6 bases to trimming and J lost 3 bases; unmatched junction nucleotides: 9. The length of the CDR3 is 15 residues. The CDR3 is CASSSPGQGDYEQYF. CDR3 coding DNA: TGTGCCAGCAGTTCCCCGGGACAGGGAGACTACGAGCAGTACTTC.

Ten or more counts support this clonotype. This chain connects TRBV3-1 to TRBJ2-2; D gene uncertain. The ends were cut back, 1 base at V and 6 bases at J, with 9 bases in the middle. This CDR3 spans 14 amino acids. Germline V lookup: CDR1 LGHDT, CDR2 YNNKEL (reference sequence). The DNA of the CDR3 is TGTGCCAGCAGCCAAGTTCGCGGCGCCGGGGAGCTGTTTTTT. This encodes CASSQVRGAGELFF.

In its sample, this clonotype was seen many times. The CDR3 is CASSLEAGSSEAFF. DNA for the CDR3: TGTGCCAGCAGCTTAGAAGCAGGTTCCTCTGAAGCTTTCTTT. The rearrangement uses TRBV7-9 and TRBJ1-1, with unresolved D. Germline V lookup: CDR1 SEHNR, CDR2 FQNEAQ (reference sequence). The CDR3 runs 14 residues. Trimming removed 1 base at V and 6 bases at J, with 12 bases between.

This clonotype has at least ten counts. The rearrangement uses TRBV7-9 and TRBJ2-1; D remains ambiguous. The germline CDR1 and CDR2 sequences are SEHNR and FQNEAQ (reference sequence). V lost 3 bases and J 7 bases, leaving 19 bases between the germline ends. The CDR3 consists of 16 residues. In nucleotides, the CDR3 is TGTGCCAGCAGCTTCCTTAGGGTCGGCGTTAGTAATGAGCAGTTCTTC. It encodes CASSFLRVGVSNEQFF.

This clonotype was counted at least ten times. Here the CDR3 reads CASSLYGGHQPQHF. CDR3 nucleotide sequence: TGTGCCAGCAGTTTATACGGGGGGCATCAGCCCCAGCATTTT. The chain has TRBV28 and TRBJ1-5; tentative D call: TRBD1 (6 bases). V was trimmed by 1 base and J by 5 bases, leaving 9 bases between them. This CDR3 spans 14 amino acids. Germline V gene data show CDR1 as MDHEN and CDR2 as SYDVKM.

This clonotype was seen at least ten times. The gene calls are TRBV19 and TRBJ1-5, with a tentative D call TRBD1 (6 bases). The CDR3 is made up of 13 amino acids. V was pared by 6 bases and J by 4 bases, with 10 bases between. Germline V gene data show CDR1 as LNHDA and CDR2 as SQIVND (reference sequence). The CDR3 sequence: CASRKQGNQPQHF. In DNA, the CDR3 is TGTGCCAGTAGGAAACAGGGTAATCAGCCCCAGCATTTT.

The sample holds many counts of this clonotype. The chain recombines TRBV6-1 with TRBJ2-7; TRBD2 might be the D (6 bases). This CDR3 contains 14 residues. CDR1 is MNHNS, CDR2 SASEGT, per germline. The V end was cut by 5 bases, the J end by 0 bases, with 11 bases between. The DNA for the CDR3 is TGTGCCAGCAGTACGGGACTGAGCTCCTACGAGCAGTACTTC. Translated, it gives CASSTGLSSYEQYF.

V and J are TRBV9 and TRBJ1-2; D is possibly TRBD1 (6 bases). Germline loops: CDR1 SGDLS, CDR2 YYNGEE. Trimming took 0 bases from V and 4 from J, leaving 16 bases between them. CDR3 length equals 16 residues. CDR3 region: CASSVATEGDFYGYTF. The CDR3 nucleotides are TGTGCCAGCAGCGTAGCTACGGAGGGGGATTTCTATGGCTACACCTTC. The complete variable domain, with remaining parts taken from reference TRBV9 and TRBJ1-2, reads DSGVTQTPKHLITATGQRVTLRCSPRSGDLSVYWYQQSLDQGLQFLIQYYNGEERAKGNILERFSAQQFPDLHSELNLSSLELGDSALYFCASSVATEGDFYGYTFGSGTRLTVV.

At least ten counts were recorded for this clonotype. The rearrangement joins TRBV7-9 to TRBJ1-2, with D uncertain. Trimming took 1 base from V and 4 from J, leaving 10 bases between them. Looked up from germline, CDR1 is SEHNR and CDR2 is FQNEAQ (reference sequence). The CDR3 covers 14 residues. DNA of the CDR3: TGTGCCAGCAGCTTAGACGGCCGAGTCTATGGCTACACCTTC. Amino acids: CASSLDGRVYGYTF.

This clonotype was found a few times. This chain links TRBV7-9 with TRBJ2-2, with 8 positions matching TRBD1. The V and J ends lost 5 bases and 6 bases, in that order; junction bases with no gene match: 8. Germline V gene data show CDR1 as SEHNR and CDR2 as FQNEAQ (reference sequence). CDR3 length: 15 amino acids. For the CDR3, the DNA is TGTGCCAGCAGCCTGACAGGGGCTCGGGCCGGGGAGCTGTTTTTT. Translated: CASSLTGARAGELFF.

Many counts were recorded for this clonotype. The chain links TRBV7-9 to TRBJ2-1, with unresolved D. V was cut by 0 bases and J by 6 bases, with 9 bases left in between. The CDR3 spans 14 residues. The germline gives CDR1 SEHNR, CDR2 FQNEAQ (reference sequence). CDR3 amino acids: CASSLAGKINEQFF. The CDR3 DNA reads TGTGCCAGCAGCTTAGCTGGTAAAATCAATGAGCAGTTCTTC.

In this sample, this clonotype turned up many times. The V call is TRBV11-2, the J call TRBJ2-5; 9 nucleotides line up with TRBD1. Germline V gene data show CDR1 as SGHAT and CDR2 as FQNNGV. This CDR3 contains 16 residues. V shed 7 bases, J shed 5 bases, and the junction held 14 bases outside the gene matches. CDR3 region: CASTWGGQGRMETQYF. CDR3 DNA sequence: TGTGCCAGCACCTGGGGGGGACAGGGAAGGATGGAGACCCAGTACTTC.

This clonotype was recorded many times. The chain carries TRBV2 and TRBJ2-7; D might be TRBD2 (6 bases). Germline values: CDR1 SNHLY, CDR2 FYNNEI. The germline V and J ends were trimmed by 6 bases and 3 bases, with 9 bases remaining between them. The CDR3 sequence is 12 residues long. The CDR3 coding sequence is TGTGCCAGCAGACAAGCGGGCTACGAGCAGTACTTC. It specifies CASRQAGYEQYF.

Many counts were recorded for this clonotype. The CDR3 nucleotides read TGCGCCAGCAGCTTGGAGGTGGCAGGGTCCAAAAACATTCAGTACTTC. As protein: CASSLEVAGSKNIQYF. The gene calls are TRBV5-1 and TRBJ2-4; possibly TRBD1 for D (5 bases). From germline, CDR1 is SGHRS and CDR2 YFSETQ. Between the trimmed V and J ends, which lost 0 bases and 2 bases, there was a span of 12 bases. CDR3 length equals 16 residues. The full variable domain, its missing parts supplied by reference TRBV5-1 and TRBJ2-4, is KAGVTQTPRYLIKTRGQQVTLSCSPISGHRSVSWYQQTPGQGLQFLFEYFSETQRNKGNFPGRFSGRQFSNSRSEMNVSTLELGDSALYLCASSLEVAGSKNIQYFGAGTRLSVL.